This T cell receptor beta chain was sequenced in a study of PD-1 blockade in classical Hodgkin lymphoma. The germline V gene has CDR1 LNHDA and CDR2 SQIVND (reference sequence). With 5 bases clipped from V and 5 bases from J, the junction kept 9 bases outside the gene matches. CDR3 size: 14 residues. Sequencing was performed with immunoSEQ multiplex PCR; in TCRdb, only in-frame clones are kept and a portion is missing. The sample carries about 16,000 clones, almost 85% recorded once. A remark on this clone: Its antigen is unidentified.

Time point reported: newly diagnosed, previously untreated cHL patient sample. The authors used newly diagnosed, untreated classical Hodgkin lymphoma PBMCs as comparison. Study-level findings and limits: Undefined causes, possibly disease activity or prior therapy, underlie the repertoire differences. Healthy donors reportedly exceeded newly diagnosed patients in baseline TCR diversity.

The V and J genes are TRBV19 and TRBJ2-7, with 7 bases lining up with TRBD1. Sequenced material: peripheral blood mononuclear cells (PBMCs). The receptor's source is a human donor with classical Hodgkin lymphoma. The CDR3 sequence is CASSPATGKDEQYF. CDR3 sequence (DNA): TGTGCCAGTAGTCCTGCGACAGGGAAGGACGAGCAGTACTTC.